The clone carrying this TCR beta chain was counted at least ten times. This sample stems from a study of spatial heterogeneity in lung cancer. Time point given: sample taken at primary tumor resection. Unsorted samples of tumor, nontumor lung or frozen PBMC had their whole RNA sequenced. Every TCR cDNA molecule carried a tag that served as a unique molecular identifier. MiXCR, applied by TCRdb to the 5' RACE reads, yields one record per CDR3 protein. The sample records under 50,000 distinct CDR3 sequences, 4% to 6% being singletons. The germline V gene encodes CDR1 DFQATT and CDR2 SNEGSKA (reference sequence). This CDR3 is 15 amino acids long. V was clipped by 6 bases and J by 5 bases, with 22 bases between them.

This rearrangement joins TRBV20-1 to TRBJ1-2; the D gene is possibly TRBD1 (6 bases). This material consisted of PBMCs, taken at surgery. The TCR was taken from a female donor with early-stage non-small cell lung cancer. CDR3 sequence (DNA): TGCAGTGCCGTCCCACAGGGCAGCGTAGATTATGGCTACACCTTC. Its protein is CSAVPQGSVDYGYTF.